This record looks at one T cell receptor beta chain sequence and its context. The data originate from a study of blood T cell repertoires in COVID-19. The data were produced by immunoSEQ multiplex PCR, yet TCRdb's version contains in-frame clones alone and is incomplete. The data contain hundreds of thousands of clones, about 90% of them seen just once; the ten biggest clones take up roughly 1.4%. The sequence came from an older man with acute or convalescent COVID-19. The sample taken for sequencing was peripheral blood.

The CDR3 protein is CASSSRQETQYF. For the CDR3, the DNA is TGTGCCAGCTCATCCAGACAAGAGACCCAGTACTTC. V and J are TRBV18 and TRBJ2-5; D unclear. The CDR3 has 12 residues. The germline CDR1 and CDR2 sequences are KGHSH and LQKENI. Trimming took off 5 bases at V and 2 bases at J, with 6 bases between the two ends.